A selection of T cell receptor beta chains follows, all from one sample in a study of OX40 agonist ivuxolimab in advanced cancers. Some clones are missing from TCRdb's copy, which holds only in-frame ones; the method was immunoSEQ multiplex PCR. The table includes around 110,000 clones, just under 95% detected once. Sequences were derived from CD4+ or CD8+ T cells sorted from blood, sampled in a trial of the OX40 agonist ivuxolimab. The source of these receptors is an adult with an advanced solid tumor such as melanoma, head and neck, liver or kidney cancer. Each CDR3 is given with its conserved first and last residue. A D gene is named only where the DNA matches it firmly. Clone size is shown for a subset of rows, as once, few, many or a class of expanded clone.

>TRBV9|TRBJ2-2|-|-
TGTGCCAGCAGCGTAACAGTGAACACCGGGGAGCTGTTTTTT
CASSVTVNTGELFF
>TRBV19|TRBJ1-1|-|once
TGTGCCAGTAGTCCTCCGGGGGGGGGAAACACTGAAGCTTTCTTT
CASSPPGGGNTEAFF
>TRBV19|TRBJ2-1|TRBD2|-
TGTGCCAGTAGTATAAGGTCGGCGGGAGGAGCGGAGTCCCCCTTCAGGGAGCAGTTCTTC
CASSIRSAGGAESPFREQFF
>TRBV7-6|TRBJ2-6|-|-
TGTGCCAGCAGCTCATTGACTGTGTCTGGGGCCAACGTCCTGACTTTC
CASSSLTVSGANVLTF
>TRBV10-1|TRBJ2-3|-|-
TGCGCCAGCAAGAAGACAGGGGAGGGTCCGGATACGCAGTATTTT
CASKKTGEGPDTQYF
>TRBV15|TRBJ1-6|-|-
TGTGCCACCAGCAGAGATGTACGGGGAAATTCACCCCTCCACTTT
CATSRDVRGNSPLHF
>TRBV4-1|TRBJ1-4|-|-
TGCGCCAGCAGACTCACCGGGGGCGGGGGTGAAAAACTGTTTTTT
CASRLTGGGGEKLFF
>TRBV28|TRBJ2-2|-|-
TGTGCCAGCAACTCTGGTGGGGGGGAGCTGTTTTTT
CASNSGGGELFF
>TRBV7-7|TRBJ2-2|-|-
TGTGCCAGCAGCTTAAGGGTGTCCGGGGAGCTGTTTTTT
CASSLRVSGELFF
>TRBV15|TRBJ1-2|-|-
TGTGCCACCAGCAGAGATCGCGGGGAGTATAGCTACACCTTC
CATSRDRGEYSYTF
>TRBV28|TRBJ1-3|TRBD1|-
TGTGCCACCTTTGCCTCGGGACAGGGAGCTGGAAACACCATATATTTT
CATFASGQGAGNTIYF
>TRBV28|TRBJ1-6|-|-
TGTGCCAGCAGGTGGGGGAGCTCCTATAATTCACCCCTCCACTTT
CASRWGSSYNSPLHF
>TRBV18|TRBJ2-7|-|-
TGTGCCAGCTCACCCTCCGGGACTAGGGGGCCCGAGCAGTACTTC
CASSPSGTRGPEQYF
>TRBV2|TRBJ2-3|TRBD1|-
TGTGCCAGCAGGGCGGGACAGGGGGCCGATACGCAGTATTTT
CASRAGQGADTQYF
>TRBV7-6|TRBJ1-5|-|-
TGTGCCAGCAGCCGAGGCCCACAGTTCAATCAGCCCCAGCATTTT
CASSRGPQFNQPQHF
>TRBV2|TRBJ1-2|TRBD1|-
TGTGCCAGCAGCCTACTTCCGGCGACAGGGGGTGGCTACACCTTC
CASSLLPATGGGYTF
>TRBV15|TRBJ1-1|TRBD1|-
TGTGCCACCAGCTCTCGGGGCAGGGGGCGAGGAGGCACTGAAGCTTTCTTT
CATSSRGRGRGGTEAFF
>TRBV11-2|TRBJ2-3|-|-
TGTGCCAGCACCCCGACTCGGGGTCTAAACCCAGATACGCAGTATTTT
CASTPTRGLNPDTQYF
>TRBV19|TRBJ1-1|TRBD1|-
TGTGCCAGTAGTCTTGGGACAGGGGGCATGAACACTGAAGCTTTCTTT
CASSLGTGGMNTEAFF
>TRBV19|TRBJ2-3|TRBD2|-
TGTGCCAGTAGTAAACTAGCGAGCACAGATACGCAGTATTTT
CASSKLASTDTQYF
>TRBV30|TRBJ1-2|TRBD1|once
TGTGCCTGGAGTTCCGGGACAGGGGGACCCTTCTATGGCTACACCTTC
CAWSSGTGGPFYGYTF
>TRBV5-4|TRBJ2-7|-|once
TGTGCCAGCAGCCTGCAGGGACCTCCTTCGAGGGAGCAGTACTTC
CASSLQGPPSREQYF
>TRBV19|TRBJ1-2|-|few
TGTGCCAGTAGTATAGGTCGGGGGGTGATCTATGGCTACACCTTC
CASSIGRGVIYGYTF
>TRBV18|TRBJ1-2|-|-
TGTGCCAGCTCACCACCGACAGCCAACTATGGCTACCCCTTC
CASSPPTANYGYPF
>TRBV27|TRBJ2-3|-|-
TGTGCCAGCAGTTTAAGTTCGGCCAGGCAGGTCACAGATACGCAGTATTTT
CASSLSSARQVTDTQYF
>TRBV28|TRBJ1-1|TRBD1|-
TGTGCCAGCAGTTTTTTTCCAGGGGGCCTTCACACTGAAGCTTTCTTT
CASSFFPGGLHTEAFF
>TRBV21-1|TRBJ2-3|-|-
TGTGCCTCTCGGACAGGAGCCATTGGGACAGATACGCAGTATTTT
CASRTGAIGTDTQYF
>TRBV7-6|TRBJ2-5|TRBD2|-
TGTGCCAGCAGCCTTTGGACTAGCGTCTTGGAGACCCAGTACTTC
CASSLWTSVLETQYF
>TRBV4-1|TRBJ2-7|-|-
TGCGCCAGCAGCCAGACCAGCGGACAATTGGTTGTGAAGCAGTACTTC
CASSQTSGQLVVKQYF
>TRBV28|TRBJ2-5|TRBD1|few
TGTGCCAGCAGTTTAGGGGACAGGGGTGAGGAGACCCAGTACTTC
CASSLGDRGEETQYF
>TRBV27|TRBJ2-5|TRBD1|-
TGTGCCAGCAGTTTCAGGGGGCATGTCGAGACCCAGTACTTC
CASSFRGHVETQYF
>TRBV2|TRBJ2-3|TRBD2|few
TGTGCCAGCAAGGAAGCGGGGCGCACAGATACGCAGTATTTT
CASKEAGRTDTQYF
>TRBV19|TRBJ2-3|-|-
TGTGCCAGTAGCGCGCCTCTCACAGATACGCAGTATTTT
CASSAPLTDTQYF
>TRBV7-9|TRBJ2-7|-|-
TGTGCCAGCAGCCGAGCCTACGAGCAGTACTTC
CASSRAYEQYF
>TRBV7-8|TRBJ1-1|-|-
TGTGCCAGCAGCCTTAGGGTAGCACAGGCGAACACTGAAGCTTTCTTT
CASSLRVAQANTEAFF
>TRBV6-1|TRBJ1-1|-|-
TGTGCCAGCAGTCTCTCGGGGTTGAACACTGAAGCTTTCTTT
CASSLSGLNTEAFF
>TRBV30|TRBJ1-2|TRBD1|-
TGTGCCTGGAGTCGGGACAGGGGTCGGGGCTACACCTTC
CAWSRDRGRGYTF
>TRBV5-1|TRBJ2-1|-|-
TGCGCCAGCAGCTTTGGGGAAAATGAGCAGTTCTTC
CASSFGENEQFF
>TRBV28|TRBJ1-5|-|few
TGTGCCAGCATTAGGGGATCTCAGCCCCAGCATTTT
CASIRGSQPQHF
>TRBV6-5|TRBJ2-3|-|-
TGTGCCAGCAGGCGGGACATGGGGACAGATACGCAGTATTTT
CASRRDMGTDTQYF
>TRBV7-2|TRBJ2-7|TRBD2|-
TGTGCCAGCAGCTACCAACCCGGTCTAGCGGGGGGCGAGCAGTACTTC
CASSYQPGLAGGEQYF
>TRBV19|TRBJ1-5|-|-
TGTGCCAGTAGTATCTACGGACCCTCTAGCAATCAGCCCCAGCATTTT
CASSIYGPSSNQPQHF
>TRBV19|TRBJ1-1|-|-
TGTGCCACTTTCCGGGACACTGAAGCTTTCTTT
CATFRDTEAFF
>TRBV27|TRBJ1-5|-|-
TGTGCCAGCAGCCATGTACGGGATAGGCCCATGCCCCAGCATTTT
CASSHVRDRPMPQHF
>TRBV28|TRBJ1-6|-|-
TGTGCCAGTGGGGTAGGTTCACCCCTCCACTTT
CASGVGSPLHF
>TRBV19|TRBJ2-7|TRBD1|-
TGTGCCAGTAGTATAGGCCGACAGGGGGGAAAGGACGAGCAGTACTTC
CASSIGRQGGKDEQYF
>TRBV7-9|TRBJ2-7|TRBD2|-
TGTGCCAGCAGCTTACCTGGTGAGCGGGAGTTCTACGAGCAGTACTTC
CASSLPGEREFYEQYF
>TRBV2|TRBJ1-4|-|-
TGTGCCAGCAGCACGGGGAGAACTAATGAAAAACTGTTTTTT
CASSTGRTNEKLFF
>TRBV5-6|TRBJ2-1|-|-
TGTGCCAGCAGCCCTATTGCGGGAAGCTATGAGCAGTTCTTC
CASSPIAGSYEQFF
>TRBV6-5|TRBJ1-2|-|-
TGTGCCAGCAGTTGGACAGTCTATGGCTACACCTTC
CASSWTVYGYTF
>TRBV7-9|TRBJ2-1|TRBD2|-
TGTGCCAGCAGCTCCGGGGGGGACTACAATGAGCAGTTCTTC
CASSSGGDYNEQFF
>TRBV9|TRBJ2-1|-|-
TGTGCCAGCAGCATTCGGGGCCGTTCTAATGAGCAGTTCTTC
CASSIRGRSNEQFF
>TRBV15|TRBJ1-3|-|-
TGTGCCACCAGCAGAGAGGCAGGATCAAGCTCTGGAAACACCATATATTTT
CATSREAGSSSGNTIYF
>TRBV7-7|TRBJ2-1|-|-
TGTGCCAGCAGCTTAGGGCAGGGGAATGAGCAGTTCTTC
CASSLGQGNEQFF
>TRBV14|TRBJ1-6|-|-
TGTGCCAGCAGCCCCACAGGGAATAATTCACCCCTCCACTTT
CASSPTGNNSPLHF
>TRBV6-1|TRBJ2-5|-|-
TGTGCCAGCGGGCGAGGCCGCGGGGAGACCCAGTACTTC
CASGRGRGETQYF
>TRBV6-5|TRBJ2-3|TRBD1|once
TGTGCCAGCAGTTATAAACAGGGGGCAGATACGCAGTATTTT
CASSYKQGADTQYF